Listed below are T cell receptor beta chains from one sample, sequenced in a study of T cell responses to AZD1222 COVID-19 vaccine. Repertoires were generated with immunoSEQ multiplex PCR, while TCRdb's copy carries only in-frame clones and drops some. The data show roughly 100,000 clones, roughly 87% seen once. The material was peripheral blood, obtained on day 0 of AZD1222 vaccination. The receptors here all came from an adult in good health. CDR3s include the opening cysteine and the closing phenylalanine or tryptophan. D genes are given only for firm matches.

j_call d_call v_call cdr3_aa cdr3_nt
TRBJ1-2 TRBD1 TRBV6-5 CASLTGGEGYTF TGTGCCAGCCTGACAGGGGGTGAGGGCTACACCTTC
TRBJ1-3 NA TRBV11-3 CASSLGPLNTIYF TGTGCCAGCAGCTTAGGCCCGTTGAACACCATATATTTT
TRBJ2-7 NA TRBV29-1 CSVEDLGRRGYEQYF TGCAGCGTTGAAGATTTGGGCAGGAGAGGCTACGAGCAGTACTTC
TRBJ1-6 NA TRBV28 CASSPRANSPLHF TGTGCCAGCAGTCCCAGGGCGAATTCACCCCTCCACTTT
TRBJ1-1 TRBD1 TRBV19 CASSPRTGRNTEAFF TGTGCCAGTAGTCCGCGGACAGGGAGGAACACTGAAGCTTTCTTT
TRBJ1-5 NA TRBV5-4 CASRIWGAGKDQPQHF TGTGCCAGCAGGATATGGGGGGCAGGGAAGGATCAGCCCCAGCATTTT
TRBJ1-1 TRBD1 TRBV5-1 CASSLDLTGGYTEAFF TGCGCCAGCAGCTTGGACCTGACAGGGGGCTACACTGAAGCTTTCTTT
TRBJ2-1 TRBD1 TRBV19 CASRTTGDNSYNEQFF TGTGCCAGTAGAACTACAGGGGACAACTCCTACAATGAGCAGTTCTTC
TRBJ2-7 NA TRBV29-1 CSVEATHPYEQYF TGCAGCGTTGAAGCTACCCACCCCTACGAGCAGTACTTC
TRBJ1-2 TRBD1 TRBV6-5 CASAFRGQGGYGYTF TGTGCCAGCGCCTTCCGGGGACAGGGCGGCTATGGCTACACCTTC
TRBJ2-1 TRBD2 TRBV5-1 CASSLGGGGVEQFF TGCGCCAGCAGCTTAGGCGGGGGAGGAGTTGAGCAGTTCTTC
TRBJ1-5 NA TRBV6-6 CASSYSGDIKHF TGTGCCAGCAGTTACTCCGGCGACATAAAGCATTTT
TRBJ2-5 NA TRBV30 CAWSFGGETQYF TGTGCCTGGAGTTTTGGGGGAGAGACCCAGTACTTC
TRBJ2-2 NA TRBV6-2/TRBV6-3 CASSYVAPSTGELFF TGTGCCAGCAGTTACGTGGCACCTTCCACCGGGGAGCTGTTTTTT
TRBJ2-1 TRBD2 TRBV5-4 CASSRSGGAYNEQFF TGTGCCAGCAGCAGGAGCGGGGGGGCCTACAATGAGCAGTTCTTC
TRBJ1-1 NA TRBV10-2 CASTSKPQRTEAFF TGCGCCAGCACCTCGAAACCCCAGCGGACTGAAGCTTTCTTT